The 18 T cell receptor beta chains in this list originate from one sample, sequenced in a study of blood T cell repertoires in COVID-19. Sequencing was performed with immunoSEQ multiplex PCR; in TCRdb, only in-frame clones are kept and a portion is missing. Among about 110,000 clones listed, nearly 80% were seen once. Sequenced input: peripheral blood. These receptors were obtained from a woman older than 75 with active or convalescent COVID-19.

The J gene is TRBJ1-3, the V gene TRBV5-1, with D possibly matching TRBD1 (6 bases). The CDR3 is made up of 14 amino acids. CDR1 is SGHRS, CDR2 YFSETQ, per germline. The V and J ends lost 4 bases and 4 bases respectively, with 12 bases between them. The chain's CDR3 is CASSPQGGGNTIYF. CDR3 nucleotide sequence: TGCGCCAGCAGCCCACAGGGTGGAGGAAACACCATATATTTT.

This clone was found once. The V and J genes are TRBV15 and TRBJ2-7; 13 bases match TRBD2. The CDR3 is 15 amino acids. Germline lookup yields CDR1 LNHNV and CDR2 YYDKDF (reference sequence). J was trimmed by 4 bases and V by 6 bases; bases with no gene match: 6. CDR3 sequence: CATSRLAGGGYEQYF. CDR3 nucleotide sequence: TGTGCCACCAGTCGACTAGCGGGAGGTGGGTACGAGCAGTACTTC.

The chain combines TRBV6-1 with TRBJ1-5, with no clear D. The CDR3 is 13 residues long. V was cut by 2 bases and J by 4 bases, with 6 bases left in between. Germline-derived CDR1 and CDR2 are MNHNS and SASEGT. This chain's CDR3 is CASSEQRNQPQHF. CDR3 DNA sequence: TGTGCCAGCAGTGAACAGCGAAATCAGCCCCAGCATTTT.

The genes are TRBV7-3 and TRBJ2-1; 12 positions match TRBD2. Trimming removed 2 bases from V and 4 bases from J; junction bases left unmatched: 9. Germline assignment: CDR1 SGHTA and CDR2 FQGTGA. CDR3 length: 18 amino acids. The CDR3 loop reads CASSLPGGTSGRYNEQFF. CDR3 nucleotides: TGTGCCAGCAGCTTACCCGGGGGTACTAGCGGGAGGTACAATGAGCAGTTCTTC.

The V call is TRBV5-1, the J call TRBJ2-5; 7 bases line up with TRBD1. There are 15 residues in the CDR3. The J segment lost 4 bases and the V segment lost 4 bases, leaving 10 bases of the junction unmatched. Germline CDR1 is SGHRS and CDR2 is YFSETQ. CDR3 residues: CASSIGQVGGETQYF. CDR3 coding DNA: TGCGCCAGCAGCATAGGACAGGTGGGCGGAGAGACCCAGTACTTC.

A few counts support this clone. The V call is TRBV2, the J call TRBJ1-4, with 9 bases lining up with TRBD1. V gave up 7 bases and J gave up 7 bases; unmatched junction bases: 7. Germline V gives CDR1 SNHLY, CDR2 FYNNEI. This CDR3 comprises 14 residues. DNA of the CDR3: TGTGCCAGCACGTTACAGGGGGCAGTTGAAAAACTGTTTTTT. Translation: CASTLQGAVEKLFF.

The rearrangement links TRBV7-3 to TRBJ2-2, with D tentatively TRBD2 (6 bases). Germline V gene data show CDR1 as SGHTA and CDR2 as FQGTGA. CDR3 length: 15 amino acids. V was cut by 2 bases and J by 4 bases, with 11 bases left in between. In DNA form, the CDR3 reads TGTGCCAGCAGCTTACGGAGGGATTCCACCGGGGAGCTGTTTTTT. The encoded protein is CASSLRRDSTGELFF.

The V call is TRBV27, the J call TRBJ2-4; 8 bases are shared with TRBD1. V dropped 3 bases and J dropped 11; count of bases not matched to a gene: 9. The CDR3 has 14 amino acids. Germline values: CDR1 MNHEY, CDR2 SMNVEV (reference sequence). CDR3 region: CASSFSRDRPFQYF. For the CDR3, the DNA is TGTGCCAGCAGTTTTAGTCGGGACAGGCCCTTTCAGTACTTC.

The rearrangement uses TRBV9 and TRBJ2-5; 9 nucleotides align to TRBD1. Germline V gene sequence: CDR1 SGDLS, CDR2 YYNGEE. The CDR3 spans 15 residues. With V trimmed by 4 bases and J by 2 bases, 6 bases remained unmatched. The CDR3 nucleotides read TGTGCCAGCAGCACTGGGACAGGGCGGCAAGAGACCCAGTACTTC. Translated: CASSTGTGRQETQYF.

The V and J genes are TRBV12-3 or TRBV12-4 and TRBJ1-1, with unresolved D. V was pared by 3 bases and J by 5 bases, with 7 bases between. The CDR3 totals 12 residues. The CDR3, as DNA: TGTGCCAGCAGTTTCTCCCGGACTGAAGCTTTCTTT. This gives the protein CASSFSRTEAFF.

The chain employs TRBV5-1 and TRBJ2-3; TRBD2 agrees at 12 bases. After removal of 0 bases from V and 6 bases from J, the junction contained 5 bases not matched to a gene. CDR1 is SGHRS and CDR2 is YFSETQ in the germline V gene. CDR3 length: 16 residues. CDR3 DNA: TGCGCCAGCAGCTTGGCTAGCGGGAGGGCCAGGGATACGCAGTATTTT. It translates to CASSLASGRARDTQYF.

The V call is TRBV4-2, the J call TRBJ2-1; the D gene is possibly TRBD2 (5 bases). V lost 5 bases to trimming and J lost 12 bases, with 14 bases between them. Germline V gene sequence: CDR1 LGHNA, CDR2 YNFKEQ. The CDR3 extends over 12 amino acids. CDR3 sequence (DNA): TGTGCCAGCAGCAATCTACTAGGTAGGCAGTTCTTC. Its protein is CASSNLLGRQFF.

This CDR3 reads CASRNRQRNTGELFF. DNA for the CDR3: TGTGCCAGCAGAAATAGACAGAGAAACACCGGGGAGCTGTTTTTT. The V call is TRBV7-9, the J call TRBJ2-2; D may be TRBD1 (5 bases). The germline V gene encodes CDR1 SEHNR and CDR2 FQNEAQ (reference sequence). Trimming stripped 6 bases from V and 2 bases from J, with 13 bases between. The CDR3 contains 15 residues.

V gene TRBV28 combines with J gene TRBJ2-7, with a possible D match to TRBD1 (5 bases). The V end was cut by 2 bases, the J end by 2 bases, with 22 bases between. CDR3 length equals 18 residues. The germline gives CDR1 MDHEN, CDR2 SYDVKM. The CDR3 nucleotides are TGTGCCAGCAGTTTACCCGGGTCCAGGGTGCCCCACACCTACGAGCAGTACTTC. It codes for CASSLPGSRVPHTYEQYF.

V and J are TRBV30 and TRBJ1-2, with D possibly TRBD1 on 6 matching bases. The CDR3 is 17 residues long. Germline assignment: CDR1 GTSNPN and CDR2 SVGIG (reference sequence). V was shortened by 4 bases and J by 4 bases, with 25 bases between the two germline ends. The CDR3 protein is CAWTTPGRGGGGYGYTF. The CDR3 DNA reads as TGTGCCTGGACCACCCCCGGGAGGGGGGGCGGAGGCTATGGCTACACCTTC. Full variable domain (remainder filled in from reference TRBV30 and TRBJ1-2): SQTIHQWPATLVQPVGSPLSLECTVEGTSNPNLYWYRQAAGRGLQLLFYSVGIGQISSEVPQNLSASRPQDRQFILSSKKLLLSDSGFYLCAWTTPGRGGGGYGYTFGSGTRLTVV.

The chain has TRBV30 and TRBJ2-1; possible D gene TRBD1, 6 bases. The length of the CDR3 is 17 residues. Per germline, CDR1 GTSNPN and CDR2 SVGIG (reference sequence). V lost 3 bases to trimming and J lost 5 bases, with 23 bases between them. CDR3 in DNA: TGTGCCTGGAGCCAAGTGGGCAGGGGTAATACCAACAATGAGCAGTTCTTC. The encoded protein is CAWSQVGRGNTNNEQFF.

The chain is built from TRBV18 and TRBJ2-2, with TRBD1 matching over 12 bases. Germline CDR1 and CDR2: KGHSH and LQKENI. The trim removed 0 bases at V and 13 bases at J, leaving 3 bases unmatched. This CDR3 contains 14 residues. CDR3 protein: CASSPPGQGAGLFF. For the CDR3, the DNA is TGTGCCAGCTCACCACCGGGACAGGGGGCCGGGCTGTTTTTT.

The V gene is TRBV4-1, the J gene TRBJ1-4, with a tentative D call TRBD1 (6 bases). Per germline, CDR1 MGHRA and CDR2 YSYEKL. V dropped 1 base and J dropped 0 bases, with 9 bases sitting between them. The CDR3 runs to 16 residues. The chain's CDR3 is CASSQGTAATNEKLFF. CDR3 coding DNA: TGCGCCAGCAGCCAAGGGACAGCTGCAACTAATGAAAAACTGTTTTTT.